The next 27 T cell receptor beta chains were all read from a single sample in a study of regulatory T cells in long-lasting Graves disease. With iRepertoire HTBI primers and Arm-PCR of CDR3 regions, TCR beta libraries were built. TCRdb passed the multiplex PCR reads through MiXCR, listing each CDR3 protein once. The data contain approximately 300,000 distinct CDR3 sequences, about a sixth of them singletons. Time point reported: newly diagnosed GD, antithyroid drugs for less than 3 months. There was RNA extracted from PBMCs, and the TCR library was made from it. Specimen: peripheral blood mononuclear cells (PBMCs), collected at new diagnosis, from a patient treated with antithyroid drugs. Receptors originate from a female donor with Graves disease.

This clonotype was detected ten times or more. This rearrangement joins TRBV5-1 to TRBJ2-3; weak D call: TRBD2 (5 bases). The CDR3 is 15 residues long. V was cut by 3 bases and J by 2 bases, with 13 bases left in between. CDR1 and CDR2 from the germline V gene are SGHRS and YFSETQ. This CDR3 reads CASSSGVGFTDTQYF. Written as DNA, the CDR3 is TGCGCCAGCAGCTCCGGGGTCGGTTTCACAGATACGCAGTATTTT.

At least ten counts were recorded for this clonotype. The chain is built from TRBV5-1 and TRBJ2-7; D gene ambiguous. The CDR3 is made up of 14 amino acids. CDR1 is SGHRS, CDR2 YFSETQ, per germline. The V and J ends lost 4 bases and 0 bases respectively, with 11 bases between them. The CDR3 protein is CASSPKAVSYEQYF. As DNA, the CDR3 is TGCGCCAGCAGCCCTAAGGCAGTCTCCTACGAGCAGTACTTC. The full variable domain, with the rest looked up from reference TRBV5-1 and TRBJ2-7, is KAGVTQTPRYLIKTRGQQVTLSCSPISGHRSVSWYQQTPGQGLQFLFEYFSETQRNKGNFPGRFSGRQFSNSRSEMNVSTLELGDSALYLCASSPKAVSYEQYFGPGTRLTVT.

This clonotype was seen a single time. The chain couples TRBV24-1 to TRBJ2-1; a possible D gene is TRBD1 (6 bases). CDR1 and CDR2 (germline): KGHDR, SFDVKD. The germline V and J ends were trimmed by 4 bases and 0 bases, with 15 bases remaining between them. CDR3 size: 17 residues. As DNA, the CDR3 is TGTGCCACCAGTGACCCATCGACAGGAGTCTCCTACAATGAGCAGTTCTTC. Translation: CATSDPSTGVSYNEQFF.

This chain uses TRBV19 with TRBJ2-7; TRBD2 aligns across 9 bases. Trimming at V came to 5 bases and at J to 6 bases, leaving 8 bases not matched to a gene. The germline gives CDR1 LNHDA, CDR2 SQIVND (reference sequence). The CDR3 has 14 amino acids. The CDR3 reads CASSPAGGSPEQYF. The CDR3 DNA follows: TGTGCCAGTAGTCCGGCGGGAGGGTCTCCCGAGCAGTACTTC.

Concerning this clonotype itself: A much larger clone lies one base from this, so it may be a read error. The V gene is TRBV5-4, the J gene TRBJ1-1, with TRBD1 matching 11 bases. Germline assignment: CDR1 SGHNT and CDR2 YYREEE (reference sequence). This CDR3 has 16 residues. Here the CDR3 DNA reads TGTGCCAGCAGCTCTGGGGCGGACAGGGGGCTTACTGGAGCTTTCTTT. It encodes CASSSGADRGLTGAFF.

The chain joins TRBV20-1 to TRBJ2-1; TRBD2 agrees at 7 bases. The CDR3 loop spans 13 amino acids. Germline CDR1 reads DFQATT; CDR2 reads SNEGSKA (reference sequence). DNA of the CDR3: TGCGGGGGGGTAGCCGACGCCTACAATGAGCAGTTCTTC. Translating it yields CGGVADAYNEQFF.

The chain couples TRBV9 to TRBJ2-7, with D possibly being TRBD2 (7 bases). V lost 3 bases, J lost 6 bases, and 19 bases lay in between. This CDR3 contains 15 residues. CDR1 is SGDLS, CDR2 YYNGEE, per germline. Here the CDR3 reads CASSAGPRGGGEQYF. The CDR3 DNA is TGTGCCAGCAGCGCCGGACCCCGAGGGGGGGGCGAGCAGTACTTC.

This clonotype was counted many times. CDR3 sequence (DNA): TGTGCCAGCAGTAACGGGGCGAGCAATCAGCCCCAGCATTTT. This sequence encodes CASSNGASNQPQHF. This chain links TRBV12-3 or TRBV12-4 with TRBJ1-5; D may be TRBD1 (5 bases). The CDR3 extends over 14 amino acids. V gave up 5 bases and J gave up 1 base, with 9 bases separating them.

This chain uses TRBV18 with TRBJ2-6; D call uncertain. CDR3 size: 16 residues. Germline CDR1 and CDR2: KGHSH and LQKENI. The V gene lost 3 bases and the J gene lost 2 bases, with 11 bases spanning the gap. CDR3 sequence reads: CASSPYVRAGANVLTF. The CDR3 coding sequence is TGTGCCAGCTCACCCTATGTTAGGGCTGGGGCCAACGTCCTGACTTTC.

On this clonotype: A read error may be the cause here, since a much bigger clone is one base away. The chain links TRBV12-3 or TRBV12-4 to TRBJ1-1; weak D call: TRBD1 (6 bases). This CDR3 is 15 amino acids long. The DNA for the CDR3 is TGTGCCAGCAGTCTAGAGGTGGGGGCGAGCACTAAAGCTTTCTTT. It translates to CASSLEVGASTKAFF.

This chain joins TRBV24-1 and TRBJ2-2; a weak D match, TRBD1 (5 bases). Trimming removed 1 base from V and 7 bases from J, with 15 bases in between. Germline loops: CDR1 KGHDR, CDR2 SFDVKD. The CDR3 runs 16 residues. In DNA, the CDR3 is TGTGCCACCAGTGATTTAAGTACAGGAGATGGCGGGGAGCTGTTTTTT. Its translation is CATSDLSTGDGGELFF.

Many counts were recorded for this clonotype. CDR3: CASSFYVPGQPGRTQYF. The CDR3 DNA follows: TGTGCCAGCAGTTTTTATGTTCCGGGACAACCTGGACGTACGCAGTATTTT. The chain employs TRBV12-3 or TRBV12-4 and TRBJ2-3; D is perhaps TRBD1 (6 bases). Trimming left V 3 bases short and J 8 bases short, with 24 bases between. CDR3 length equals 17 residues.

This clonotype has a count of ten or more. The DNA of the CDR3 is TGTGCCAGCAGCCCACACCCGTTTTCACCCCTCCACTTT. Translation gives CASSPHPFSPLHF. The rearrangement links TRBV5-6 to TRBJ1-6; D gene ambiguous. Germline V gene sequence: CDR1 SGHDT, CDR2 YYEEEE. Trimming cost V 4 bases and J 9 bases, with 11 bases left between them. The CDR3 sequence is 13 residues long.

This clonotype was counted a few times. The chain uses TRBV27 and TRBJ2-7, with TRBD1 as a possible D gene (7 bases). The ends were cut back, 5 bases at V and 0 bases at J, with 14 bases in the middle. The CDR3 is 15 residues long. Germline V lookup: CDR1 MNHEY, CDR2 SMNVEV (reference sequence). The CDR3 reads CASSRGTESSYEQYF. The CDR3 DNA is TGTGCCAGCAGTCGGGGGACAGAAAGCTCCTACGAGCAGTACTTC.

This clonotype showed up many times. V is TRBV6-1 and J is TRBJ2-1, with 10 bases aligning to TRBD2. V lost 6 bases, J lost 8 bases, and 7 bases stayed unmatched. The CDR3 is 14 amino acids. Germline V CDR1 and CDR2: MNHNS, SASEGT. The CDR3 here is CASRGLAEDHEQFF. In DNA form, the CDR3 reads TGTGCCAGCAGAGGACTAGCGGAGGACCATGAGCAGTTCTTC.

A remark on this clonotype: A far larger clone is one nucleotide away, so this likely arose from a read error. The chain couples TRBV7-9 to TRBJ2-3; weak D call: TRBD1 (5 bases). Trimming shortened V by 0 bases and J by 6 bases, and 10 bases separated the two germline ends. Germline assignment: CDR1 SEHNR and CDR2 FQNEAQ (reference sequence). This CDR3 is 14 amino acids long. CDR3 sequence reads: CASSLAGDVDTQYF. In DNA, the CDR3 is TGTGCCAGCAGCTTAGCAGGGGATGTGGATACGCAGTATTTT.

Many counts were recorded for this clonotype. The V call is TRBV6-5, the J call TRBJ1-2; possible D gene TRBD1, 5 bases. CDR1 is MNHEY and CDR2 is SVGAGI in the germline V gene. V lost 4 bases to trimming and J lost 3 bases, with 15 bases between them. The CDR3 length is 15 residues. Written as DNA, the CDR3 is TGTGCCAGCAGTTTCGGGGAGGCAGGGCACTATGGCTACACCTTC. It specifies CASSFGEAGHYGYTF.

This clonotype was observed a handful of times. This chain uses TRBV4-2 with TRBJ2-1, with D maybe TRBD2 (5 bases). The CDR3 is 15 amino acids. V was trimmed by 4 bases and J by 6 bases, leaving 16 bases between them. CDR1 LGHNA and CDR2 YNFKEQ come from the germline V gene. The CDR3 reads CASSPELHTSNEQFF. CDR3 nucleotides: TGTGCCAGCAGCCCAGAACTCCACACTAGCAATGAGCAGTTCTTC.

In its sample, this clonotype was seen many times. The chain recombines TRBV6-2 or TRBV6-3 with TRBJ1-6; D remains unclear. This CDR3 comprises 19 residues. Germline-derived CDR1 and CDR2 are MNHEY and SVGEGT. V was cut by 2 bases and J by 0 bases, with 17 bases left in between. CDR3 in DNA: TGTGCCAGCAGTTACACATCGCCCCGCGTGAGCTCCTATAATTCACCCCTCCACTTT. It is translated as CASSYTSPRVSSYNSPLHF.

The table lists this clonotype with many counts. The CDR3 DNA reads TGTGCCAGCAGTTACGGCAGACGGCAGCCCCAGCATTTT. Translated: CASSYGRRQPQHF. The genes are TRBV12-3 or TRBV12-4 and TRBJ1-5; D gene uncertain. The CDR3 runs to 13 residues. Between the trimmed V and J ends, which lost 4 bases and 7 bases, there was a span of 11 bases.

This rearrangement joins TRBV13 to TRBJ2-1, with D maybe TRBD2 (6 bases). CDR1 and CDR2 from the germline V gene are PRHDT and FYEKMQ (reference sequence). Trimming removed 6 bases at V and 0 bases at J, with 18 bases between. This CDR3 contains 17 residues. CDR3 DNA sequence: TGTGCCAGCAGTGACCCGATAGCGGAAAGCTCCTACAATGAGCAGTTCTTC. Protein: CASSDPIAESSYNEQFF.

This clonotype came up a few times. The final CDR3 position lacks the conserved phenylalanine or tryptophan, pointing to a likely read error. Because the CDR3's place on the DNA is in doubt, the DNA is left out and the CDR3 is given as listed by TCRdb. The chain employs TRBV3-1 and TRBJ2-6. In germline, CDR1 is LGHDT, CDR2 YNNKEL (reference sequence). A total of 16 residues make up the CDR3, ends included. The CDR3 region is CASSQEVGSGANVPTS.

Many counts were recorded for this clonotype. This rearrangement joins TRBV12-3 or TRBV12-4 to TRBJ2-1, with 13 bases aligning to TRBD2. Trimming at V came to 6 bases and at J to 0 bases, leaving 14 bases not matched to a gene. This CDR3 comprises 20 residues. The CDR3 protein is CASSLGRLAGGPSSYNEQFF. The CDR3, as DNA: TGTGCCAGCAGCCTAGGTAGACTAGCGGGAGGCCCGAGCTCCTACAATGAGCAGTTCTTC.

Ten or more counts support this clonotype. This chain connects TRBV7-9 to TRBJ2-5, with 7 positions matching TRBD2. The germline V gene has CDR1 SEHNR and CDR2 FQNEAQ (reference sequence). Trimming at V came to 1 base and at J to 7 bases, leaving 6 bases not matched to a gene. CDR3 size: 14 residues. CDR3 in DNA: TGTGCCAGCAGCTTAGAAGAGCGGGGACTGACCCAGTACTTC. It specifies CASSLEERGLTQYF.

This clonotype was seen many times. The chain joins TRBV6-1 to TRBJ1-1, with D maybe TRBD1 (5 bases). The V gene's germline CDR1 is MNHNS and CDR2 SASEGT. CDR3 length equals 14 residues. Trimming stripped 2 bases from V and 2 bases from J, with 9 bases between. The CDR3 region is CASSEMGRNTEAFF. The DNA for the CDR3 is TGTGCCAGCAGTGAAATGGGGCGCAACACTGAAGCTTTCTTT.

The chain uses TRBV20-1 and TRBJ1-2; a possible D gene is TRBD1 (5 bases). CDR1 is DFQATT, CDR2 SNEGSKA, per germline (reference sequence). V was trimmed by 5 bases and J by 3 bases, leaving 16 bases between them. The CDR3 consists of 14 residues. In DNA form, the CDR3 reads TGCAGTGCTCAAGACAGTCTAGTGGACTATGGCTACACCTTC. Encoded protein: CSAQDSLVDYGYTF.

About this clonotype itself: The junction shows a germline mismatch at one end, possibly a read error. The J gene is TRBJ2-5, the V gene TRBV2, with D hard to call. This CDR3 is 14 amino acids long. CDR1 and CDR2 (germline): SNHLY, FYNNEI. CDR3 DNA sequence: TGTGCCACCAGTGATTCCCCCGGAGAAGAGACCCAGTACTTC. Amino acid sequence: CATSDSPGEETQYF. Full variable domain (missing parts from reference TRBV2 and TRBJ2-5): EPEVTQTPSHQVTQMGQEVILRCVPISNHLYFYWYRQILGQKVEFLVSFYNNEISEKSEIFDDQFSVERPDGSNFTLKIRSTKLEDSAMYFCATSDSPGEETQYFGPGTRLLVL.